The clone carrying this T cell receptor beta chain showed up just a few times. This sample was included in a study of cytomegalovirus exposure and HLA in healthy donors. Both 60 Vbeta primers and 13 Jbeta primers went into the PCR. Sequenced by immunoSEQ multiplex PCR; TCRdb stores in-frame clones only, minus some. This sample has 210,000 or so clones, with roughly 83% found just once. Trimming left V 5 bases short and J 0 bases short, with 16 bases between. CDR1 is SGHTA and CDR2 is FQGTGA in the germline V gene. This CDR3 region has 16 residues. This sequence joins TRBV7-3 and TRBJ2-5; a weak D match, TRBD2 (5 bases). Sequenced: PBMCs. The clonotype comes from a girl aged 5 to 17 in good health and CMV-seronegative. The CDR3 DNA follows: TGTGCCAGCAGCCTCCTCGCGGGCAGCAACCAAGAGACCCAGTACTTC. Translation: CASSLLAGSNQETQYF.